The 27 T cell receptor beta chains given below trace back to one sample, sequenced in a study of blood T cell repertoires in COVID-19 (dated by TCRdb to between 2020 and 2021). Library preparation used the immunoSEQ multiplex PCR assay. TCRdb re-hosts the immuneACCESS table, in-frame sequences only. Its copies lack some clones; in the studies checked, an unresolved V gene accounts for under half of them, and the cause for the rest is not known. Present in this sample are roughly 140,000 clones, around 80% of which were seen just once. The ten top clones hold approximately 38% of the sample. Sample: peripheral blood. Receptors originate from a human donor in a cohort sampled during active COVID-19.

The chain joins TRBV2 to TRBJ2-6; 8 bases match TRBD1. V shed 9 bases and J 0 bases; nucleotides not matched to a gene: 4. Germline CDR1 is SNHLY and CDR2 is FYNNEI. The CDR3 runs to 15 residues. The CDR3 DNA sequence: TGTGCCAGTATGACAGGGGTCTCTGGGGCCAACGTCCTGACTTTC. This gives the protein CASMTGVSGANVLTF. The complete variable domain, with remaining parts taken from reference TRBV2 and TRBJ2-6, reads EPEVTQTPSHQVTQMGQEVILRCVPISNHLYFYWYRQILGQKVEFLVSFYNNEISEKSEIFDDQFSVERPDGSNFTLKIRSTKLEDSAMYFCASMTGVSGANVLTFGAGSRLTVL.

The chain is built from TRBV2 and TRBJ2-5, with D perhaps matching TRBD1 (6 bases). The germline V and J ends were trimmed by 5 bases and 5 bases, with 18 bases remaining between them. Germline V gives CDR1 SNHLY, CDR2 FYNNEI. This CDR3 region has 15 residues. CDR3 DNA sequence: TGTGCCAGCAGTTTGGAGGACAGCCTGCTCGAGACCCAGTACTTC. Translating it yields CASSLEDSLLETQYF.

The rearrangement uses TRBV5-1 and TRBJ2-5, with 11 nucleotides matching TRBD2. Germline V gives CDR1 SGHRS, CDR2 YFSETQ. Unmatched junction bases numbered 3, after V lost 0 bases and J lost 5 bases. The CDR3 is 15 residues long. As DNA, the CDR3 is TGCGCCAGCAGCTTGGCACTAGCGGGGGTGGAGACCCAGTACTTC. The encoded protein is CASSLALAGVETQYF.

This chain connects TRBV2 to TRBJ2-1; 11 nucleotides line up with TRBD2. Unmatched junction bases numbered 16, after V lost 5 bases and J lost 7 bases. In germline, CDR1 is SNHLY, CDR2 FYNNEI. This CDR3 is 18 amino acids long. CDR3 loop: CASSYRLAGTRQGNEQFF. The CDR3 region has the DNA TGTGCCAGCAGTTACAGACTAGCGGGGACCCGGCAGGGGAATGAGCAGTTCTTC.

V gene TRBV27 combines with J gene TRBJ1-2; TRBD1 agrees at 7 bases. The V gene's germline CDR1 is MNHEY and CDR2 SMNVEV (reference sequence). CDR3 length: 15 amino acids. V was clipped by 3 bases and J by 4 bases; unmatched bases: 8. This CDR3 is CASSFRPGGPYGYTF. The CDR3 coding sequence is TGTGCCAGCAGTTTTCGGCCAGGGGGTCCCTATGGCTACACCTTC.

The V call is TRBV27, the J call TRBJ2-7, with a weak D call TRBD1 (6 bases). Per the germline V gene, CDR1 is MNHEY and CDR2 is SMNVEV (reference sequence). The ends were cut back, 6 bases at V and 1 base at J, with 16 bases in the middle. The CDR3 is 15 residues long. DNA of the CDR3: TGTGCCAGCAGCGCACAATCGGACAGATCCTACGAGCAGTACTTC. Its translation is CASSAQSDRSYEQYF.

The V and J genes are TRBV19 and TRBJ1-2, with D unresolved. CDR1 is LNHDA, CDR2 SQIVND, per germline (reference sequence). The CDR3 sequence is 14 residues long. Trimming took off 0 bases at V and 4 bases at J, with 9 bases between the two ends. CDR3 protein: CASSIDQAVYGYTF. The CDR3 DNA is TGTGCCAGTAGTATAGATCAGGCAGTCTATGGCTACACCTTC. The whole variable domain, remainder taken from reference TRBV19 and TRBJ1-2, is DGGITQSPKYLFRKEGQNVTLSCEQNLNHDAMYWYRQDPGQGLRLIYYSQIVNDFQKGDIAEGYSVSREKKESFPLTVTSAQKNPTAFYLCASSIDQAVYGYTFGSGTRLTVV.

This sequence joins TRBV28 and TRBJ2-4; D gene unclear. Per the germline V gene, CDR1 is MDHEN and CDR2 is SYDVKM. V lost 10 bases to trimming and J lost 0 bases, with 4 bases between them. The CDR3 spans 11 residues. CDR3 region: CATLAKNIQYF. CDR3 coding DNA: TGTGCCACTCTAGCCAAAAACATTCAGTACTTC.

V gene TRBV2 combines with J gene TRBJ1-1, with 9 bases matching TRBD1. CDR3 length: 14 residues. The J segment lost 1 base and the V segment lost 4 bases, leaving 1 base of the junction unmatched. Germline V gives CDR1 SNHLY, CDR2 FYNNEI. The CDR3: CASSADRGNTEAFF. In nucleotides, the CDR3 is TGTGCCAGCAGTGCGGACAGGGGGAACACTGAAGCTTTCTTT.

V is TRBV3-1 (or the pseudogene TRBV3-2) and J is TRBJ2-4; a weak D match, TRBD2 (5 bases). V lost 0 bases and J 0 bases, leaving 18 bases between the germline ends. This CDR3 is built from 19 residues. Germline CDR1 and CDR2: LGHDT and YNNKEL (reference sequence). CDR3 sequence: CASSQDRLEGPVAKNIQYF. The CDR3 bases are TGTGCCAGCAGCCAAGATAGGTTAGAGGGCCCTGTAGCCAAAAACATTCAGTACTTC.

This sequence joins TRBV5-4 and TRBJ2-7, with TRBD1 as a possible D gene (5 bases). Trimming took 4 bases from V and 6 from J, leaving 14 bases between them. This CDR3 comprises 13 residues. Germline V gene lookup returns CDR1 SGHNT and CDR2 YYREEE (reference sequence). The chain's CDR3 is CASSTPDTVEQYF. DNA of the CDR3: TGTGCCAGCAGCACGCCGGACACCGTCGAGCAGTACTTC.

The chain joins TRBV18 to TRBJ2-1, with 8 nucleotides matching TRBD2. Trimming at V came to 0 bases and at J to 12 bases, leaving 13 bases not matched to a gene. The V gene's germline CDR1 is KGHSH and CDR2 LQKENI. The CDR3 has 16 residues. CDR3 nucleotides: TGTGCCAGCTCACCACCGACCGGGACGGCTCTAGCGGGGCAGTTCTTC. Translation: CASSPPTGTALAGQFF.

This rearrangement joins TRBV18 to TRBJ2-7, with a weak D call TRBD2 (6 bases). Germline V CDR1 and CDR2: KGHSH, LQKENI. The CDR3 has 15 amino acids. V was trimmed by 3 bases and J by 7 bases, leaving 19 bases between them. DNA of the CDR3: TGTGCCAGCTCACCTGTGATAGGGGTCGGAGGGGAGCAGTACTTC. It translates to CASSPVIGVGGEQYF.

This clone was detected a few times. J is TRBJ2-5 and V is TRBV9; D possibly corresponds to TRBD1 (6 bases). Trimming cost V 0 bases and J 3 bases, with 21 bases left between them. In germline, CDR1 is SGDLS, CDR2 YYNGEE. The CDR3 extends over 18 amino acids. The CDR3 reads CASSVATPTGSLKETQYF. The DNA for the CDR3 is TGTGCCAGCAGCGTAGCTACGCCGACAGGCTCCCTAAAAGAGACCCAGTACTTC.

The CDR3 DNA sequence: TGTGCCAGCAGTGTGGACAGAACCTCCTACGAGCAGTACTTC. Amino acid sequence: CASSVDRTSYEQYF. V is TRBV2 and J is TRBJ2-7, with TRBD1 as a possible D gene (6 bases). CDR1 SNHLY and CDR2 FYNNEI come from the germline V gene. The CDR3 is 14 amino acids. The V end lost 4 bases, the J end lost 0 bases, and 10 bases lay between the germline ends.

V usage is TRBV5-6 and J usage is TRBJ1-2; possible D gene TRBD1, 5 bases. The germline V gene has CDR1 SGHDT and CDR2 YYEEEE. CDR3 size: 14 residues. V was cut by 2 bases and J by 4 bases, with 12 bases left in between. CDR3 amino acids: CASSLAGPSYGYTF. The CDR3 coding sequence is TGTGCCAGCAGCTTAGCAGGGCCCTCCTATGGCTACACCTTC. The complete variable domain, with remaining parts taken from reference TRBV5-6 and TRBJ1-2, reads DAGVTQSPTHLIKTRGQQVTLRCSPKSGHDTVSWYQQALGQGPQFIFQYYEEEERQRGNFPDRFSGHQFPNYSSELNVNALLLGDSALYLCASSLAGPSYGYTFGSGTRLTVV.

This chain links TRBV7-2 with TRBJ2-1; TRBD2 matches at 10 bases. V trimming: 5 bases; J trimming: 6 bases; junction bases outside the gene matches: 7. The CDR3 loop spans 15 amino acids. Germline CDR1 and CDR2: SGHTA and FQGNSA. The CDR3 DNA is TGTGCCAGCAGCCGGACTAGCGGAATACGCAATGAGCAGTTCTTC. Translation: CASSRTSGIRNEQFF.

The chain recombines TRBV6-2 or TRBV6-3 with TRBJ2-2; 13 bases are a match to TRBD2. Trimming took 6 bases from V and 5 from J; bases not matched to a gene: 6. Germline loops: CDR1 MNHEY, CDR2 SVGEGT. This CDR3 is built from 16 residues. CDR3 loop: CASRPGLAGVTGELFF. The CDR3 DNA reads TGTGCCAGCAGACCTGGACTAGCGGGGGTTACCGGGGAGCTGTTTTTT.

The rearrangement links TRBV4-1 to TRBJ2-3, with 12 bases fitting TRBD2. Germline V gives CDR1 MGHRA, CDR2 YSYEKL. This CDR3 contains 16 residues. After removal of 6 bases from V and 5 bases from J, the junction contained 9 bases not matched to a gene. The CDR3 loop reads CASSQTGGLAGDTQYF. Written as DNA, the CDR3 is TGCGCCAGCAGTCAAACGGGGGGACTAGCGGGAGATACGCAGTATTTT.

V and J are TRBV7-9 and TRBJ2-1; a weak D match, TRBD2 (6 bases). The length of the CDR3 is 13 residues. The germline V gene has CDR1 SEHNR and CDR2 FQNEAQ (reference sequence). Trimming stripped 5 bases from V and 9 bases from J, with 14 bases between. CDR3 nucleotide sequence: TGTGCCAGCAGCGGACCGTCTAGCGCTGAGCAGTTCTTC. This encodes CASSGPSSAEQFF.

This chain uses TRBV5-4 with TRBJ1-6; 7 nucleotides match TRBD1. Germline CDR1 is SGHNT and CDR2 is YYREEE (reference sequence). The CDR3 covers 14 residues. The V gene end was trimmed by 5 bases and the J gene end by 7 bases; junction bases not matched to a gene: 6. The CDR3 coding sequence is TGTGCCAGCAGTCCGGGGACAGTAAATTCACCCCTCCACTTT. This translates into CASSPGTVNSPLHF.

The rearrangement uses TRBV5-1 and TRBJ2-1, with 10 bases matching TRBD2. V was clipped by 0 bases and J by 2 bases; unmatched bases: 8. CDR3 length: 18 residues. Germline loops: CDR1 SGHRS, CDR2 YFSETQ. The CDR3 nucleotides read TGCGCCAGCAGCTTGGCCCCTCAAGCGGGGGGGACCTACAATGAGCAGTTCTTC. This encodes CASSLAPQAGGTYNEQFF.

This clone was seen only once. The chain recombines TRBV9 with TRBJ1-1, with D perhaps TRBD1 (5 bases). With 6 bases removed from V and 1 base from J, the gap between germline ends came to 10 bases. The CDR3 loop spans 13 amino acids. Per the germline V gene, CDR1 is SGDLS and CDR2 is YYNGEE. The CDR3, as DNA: TGTGCCAGCACTCCGGGGGGGAACACTGAAGCTTTCTTT. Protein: CASTPGGNTEAFF.

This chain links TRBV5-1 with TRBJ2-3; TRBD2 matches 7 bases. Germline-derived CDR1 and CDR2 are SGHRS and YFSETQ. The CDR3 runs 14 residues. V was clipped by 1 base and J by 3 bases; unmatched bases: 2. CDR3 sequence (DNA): TGCGCCAGCAGCTTGAGCGGGGAGACAGATACGCAGTATTTT. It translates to CASSLSGETDTQYF.

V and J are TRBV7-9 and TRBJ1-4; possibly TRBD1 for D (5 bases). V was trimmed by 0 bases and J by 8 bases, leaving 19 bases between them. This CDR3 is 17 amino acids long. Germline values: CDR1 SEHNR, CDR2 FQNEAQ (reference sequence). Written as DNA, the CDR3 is TGTGCCAGCAGCTTAGCGACGTCAGGGTCGGTGAGAGAAAAACTGTTTTTT. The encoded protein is CASSLATSGSVREKLFF. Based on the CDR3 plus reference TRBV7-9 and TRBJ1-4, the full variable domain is DTGVSQNPRHKITKRGQNVTFRCDPISEHNRLYWYRQTLGQGPEFLTYFQNEAQLEKSRLLSDRFSAERPKGSFSTLEIQRTEQGDSAMYLCASSLATSGSVREKLFFGSGTQLSVL.

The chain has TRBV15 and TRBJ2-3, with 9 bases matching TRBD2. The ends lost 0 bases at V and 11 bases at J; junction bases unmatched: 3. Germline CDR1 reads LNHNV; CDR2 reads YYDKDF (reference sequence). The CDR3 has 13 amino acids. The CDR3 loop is CATSRDERGVQYF. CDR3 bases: TGTGCCACCAGCAGAGATGAGCGGGGGGTGCAGTATTTT.

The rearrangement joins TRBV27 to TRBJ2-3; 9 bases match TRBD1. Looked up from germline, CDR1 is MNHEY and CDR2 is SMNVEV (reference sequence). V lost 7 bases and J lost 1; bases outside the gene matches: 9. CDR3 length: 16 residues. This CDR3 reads CASTSLWDRGTDTQYF. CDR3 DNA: TGTGCCAGCACCTCCCTCTGGGACAGGGGCACAGATACGCAGTATTTT.